One and the same sample provided the 18 T cell receptor beta chains below, sequenced in a study of blood T cell repertoires in COVID-19. Libraries were prepared by immunoSEQ multiplex PCR; TCRdb keeps only in-frame clonotypes and omits some of them. The table shows roughly 50,000 clones, with around 84% occurring only once. Input material: peripheral blood. Receptors originate from a man in his 70s with acute or convalescent COVID-19.

The chain couples TRBV12-5 to TRBJ2-5; 8 bases map to TRBD2. Trimming at V came to 6 bases and at J to 5 bases, leaving 8 bases not matched to a gene. The CDR3 covers 14 residues. The V gene's germline CDR1 is LGHNT and CDR2 FRNRAP. The CDR3: CASGGGGNLETQYF. In nucleotides, the CDR3 is TGTGCTAGTGGCGGCGGGGGGAATCTGGAGACCCAGTACTTC.

The CDR3 DNA reads TGCGCCAGCAGTCGGACTTACAATCAGCCCCAGCATTTT. Its translation: CASSRTYNQPQHF. This chain links TRBV5-1 with TRBJ1-5; D unclear. From germline, CDR1 is SGHRS and CDR2 YFSETQ. Trimming pared 5 bases from V and 3 bases from J, leaving 9 bases between. The CDR3 length is 13 residues.

The chain employs TRBV5-1 and TRBJ1-2; D unclear. V was shortened by 1 base and J by 6 bases, with 7 bases between the two germline ends. CDR1 SGHRS and CDR2 YFSETQ come from the germline V gene. The CDR3 runs to 12 residues. The CDR3 DNA sequence: TGCGCCAGCAGCTTGACAGTAGATGGCTACACCTTC. This translates into CASSLTVDGYTF.

This chain uses TRBV28 with TRBJ2-1; 14 bases are a match to TRBD2. The CDR3 loop spans 18 amino acids. Germline CDR1 reads MDHEN; CDR2 reads SYDVKM. J was trimmed by 7 bases and V by 2 bases; bases with no gene match: 10. Here the CDR3 reads CASSLTPRLAGGNNEQFF. CDR3 nucleotides: TGTGCCAGCAGTTTAACCCCTAGACTAGCGGGAGGGAATAATGAGCAGTTCTTC.

This sequence joins TRBV6-6 and TRBJ2-7; the D gene is possibly TRBD1 (6 bases). The CDR3 covers 13 residues. The V and J ends lost 3 bases and 2 bases respectively, with 8 bases between them. Germline loops: CDR1 MNHNY, CDR2 SVGAGI (reference sequence). The CDR3 sequence: CASSYGQTYEQYV. The CDR3 DNA is TGTGCCAGCAGTTATGGACAGACCTACGAGCAGTACGTC.

The V gene is TRBV20-1, the J gene TRBJ2-1; TRBD2 agrees at 8 bases. The CDR3 is 13 amino acids. Germline CDR1 DFQATT, CDR2 SNEGSKA (reference sequence). Trimming cost V 3 bases and J 6 bases; bases outside gene matches: 4. Here the CDR3 reads CSASLSGINEQFF. As DNA, the CDR3 is TGCAGTGCTAGTCTTAGCGGGATCAATGAGCAGTTCTTC.

The chain links TRBV5-1 to TRBJ2-5, with D perhaps matching TRBD2 (6 bases). Trimming left V 0 bases short and J 9 bases short, with 15 bases between. Germline-derived CDR1 and CDR2 are SGHRS and YFSETQ. CDR3 length: 14 amino acids. DNA of the CDR3: TGCGCCAGCAGCTTGGACTCCCACCGGGGGTCCCAGTACTTC. The encoded protein is CASSLDSHRGSQYF.

The V gene is TRBV6-5, the J gene TRBJ1-5; TRBD1 is a possible D gene (5 bases). The CDR3 spans 15 residues. The germline V gene encodes CDR1 MNHEY and CDR2 SVGAGI. The V end was cut by 8 bases, the J end by 3 bases, with 17 bases between. For the CDR3, the DNA is TGTGCCAGCGGAAAGGGTCAGGGCATCAATCAGCCCCAGCATTTT. Its translation is CASGKGQGINQPQHF.

This clone was observed once. The J gene is TRBJ1-1, the V gene TRBV16, with TRBD1 identical over 8 bases. V lost 2 bases, J lost 11 bases, and 16 bases stayed unmatched. Per the germline V gene, CDR1 is KGHSY and CDR2 is FQNENV. The length of the CDR3 is 16 residues. The CDR3 region is CASSQNVQGASPGAFF. DNA for the CDR3: TGTGCCAGCAGCCAAAACGTCCAGGGGGCATCTCCAGGGGCTTTCTTT.

This clone came up once. The same CDR3 can be traced to other DNA sequences in this sample. This chain connects TRBV7-9 to TRBJ2-1; 9 bases align to TRBD2. The CDR3 has 16 residues. Germline-derived CDR1 and CDR2 are SEHNR and FQNEAQ (reference sequence). The J segment lost 1 base and the V segment lost 0 bases, leaving 1 base of the junction unmatched. CDR3 nucleotide sequence: TGTGCCAGCAGCTTAGCTCTAGCGGGGTCCTACAATGAGCAGTTCTTC. Its translation is CASSLALAGSYNEQFF.

The chain joins TRBV27 to TRBJ2-1; D not resolved. Germline values: CDR1 MNHEY, CDR2 SMNVEV (reference sequence). This CDR3 contains 12 residues. The ends were cut back, 6 bases at V and 6 bases at J, with 9 bases in the middle. The CDR3 DNA reads as TGTGCCAGCAGCACCCCGGGCAATGAGCAGTTCTTC. This sequence encodes CASSTPGNEQFF.

This chain joins TRBV7-8 and TRBJ2-7; D gene uncertain. Germline loops: CDR1 SGHVS, CDR2 FQNEAQ. With 1 base removed from V and 0 bases from J, the gap between germline ends came to 10 bases. The CDR3 sequence is 15 residues long. This CDR3 reads CASSLVQAPSYEQYV. CDR3 in DNA: TGTGCCAGCAGCTTAGTTCAGGCGCCCTCCTACGAGCAGTACGTC.

This clone was seen only once. The V call is TRBV5-1, the J call TRBJ2-6, with D perhaps matching TRBD2 (5 bases). The germline V gene encodes CDR1 SGHRS and CDR2 YFSETQ. Trimming removed 4 bases at V and 0 bases at J, with 11 bases between. The CDR3 is 16 residues long. CDR3 residues: CASSADGNSGANVLTF. Written as DNA, the CDR3 is TGCGCCAGCAGCGCGGACGGGAACTCTGGGGCCAACGTCCTGACTTTC.

This rearrangement joins TRBV15 to TRBJ1-2; no clear D. This CDR3 region has 14 residues. With 1 base removed from V and 6 bases from J, the gap between germline ends came to 12 bases. The V gene's germline CDR1 is LNHNV and CDR2 YYDKDF (reference sequence). The DNA of the CDR3 is TGTGCCACCAGCAGAGTCGGGGAATTGGATGGCTACACCTTC. Residues: CATSRVGELDGYTF.

Here the CDR3 DNA reads TGTGCCACTAGCCCATGGGGGCATGAGCAGTTCTTC. The encoded protein is CATSPWGHEQFF. The chain joins TRBV24-1 to TRBJ2-1; D is perhaps TRBD1 (6 bases). Germline CDR1 and CDR2: KGHDR and SFDVKD. CDR3 length: 12 residues. V was clipped by 10 bases and J by 8 bases, with 14 bases between them.

V and J are TRBV3-1 (or the pseudogene TRBV3-2) and TRBJ1-2; 7 positions match TRBD1. CDR3 size: 13 residues. V trimming: 7 bases; J trimming: 10 bases; junction bases outside the gene matches: 12. The V gene's germline CDR1 is LGHDT and CDR2 YNNKEL (reference sequence). The CDR3 sequence: CASKSTGSESYTF. The CDR3 region has the DNA TGTGCCAGCAAATCGACAGGGTCGGAGTCCTACACCTTC.

The rearrangement joins TRBV6-4 to TRBJ2-7, with 7 bases matching TRBD2. This CDR3 spans 14 amino acids. V trimming: 4 bases; J trimming: 3 bases; junction bases outside the gene matches: 6. Germline V gene lookup returns CDR1 MRHNA and CDR2 SNTAGT. CDR3 amino acids: CASSGRDYLYEQYF. DNA of the CDR3: TGTGCCAGCAGTGGGCGGGACTACCTCTACGAGCAGTACTTC.

This chain joins TRBV13 and TRBJ1-1; D possibly corresponds to TRBD1 (6 bases). This CDR3 has 12 residues. Germline lookup yields CDR1 PRHDT and CDR2 FYEKMQ (reference sequence). V lost 4 bases, J lost 11 bases, and 14 bases lay in between. The CDR3 sequence is CASSSNRVGAFF. The CDR3 DNA reads TGTGCCAGCAGCTCGAACAGGGTGGGCGCTTTCTTT.